Each of the 9 T cell receptor beta chains below was sequenced from the same sample in a study of blood T cell repertoires in COVID-19. TCRdb keeps only in-frame clones here, not all; method: immunoSEQ multiplex PCR. This table has roughly 120,000 clones, 75% to 90% appearing once. Specimen: peripheral blood. Receptors originate from a man aged 70-80 years with active or convalescent COVID-19.

The rearrangement links TRBV28 to TRBJ2-7, with D possibly matching TRBD1 (5 bases). Per the germline V gene, CDR1 is MDHEN and CDR2 is SYDVKM. The CDR3 is made up of 12 amino acids. V lost 5 bases and J lost 6, with 11 bases in between. CDR3 nucleotide sequence: TGTGCCAGCAGTCGCTCAAGGGGCGAGCAGTACTTC. Protein product: CASSRSRGEQYF.

The chain couples TRBV28 to TRBJ2-7; the D gene is possibly TRBD2 (5 bases). Trimming shortened V by 7 bases and J by 6 bases, and 13 bases separated the two germline ends. The CDR3 has 12 amino acids. In germline, CDR1 is MDHEN, CDR2 SYDVKM. The CDR3 DNA follows: TGTGCCAGCAATTCGAGGGCTCCCGAGCAGTACTTC. It specifies CASNSRAPEQYF.

V and J are TRBV2 and TRBJ2-6; D possibly corresponds to TRBD2 (6 bases). The CDR3 sequence is 17 residues long. Trimming left V 5 bases short and J 2 bases short, with 16 bases between. Per the germline V gene, CDR1 is SNHLY and CDR2 is FYNNEI. CDR3 bases: TGTGCCAGCAGTTTCGGATGGGGGGTCCCTGGGGCCAACGTCCTGACTTTC. It translates to CASSFGWGVPGANVLTF.

This chain connects TRBV7-3 to TRBJ2-2, with TRBD2 identical over 16 bases. This CDR3 is built from 20 residues. Germline V lookup: CDR1 SGHTA, CDR2 FQGTGA. The V gene end was trimmed by 5 bases and the J gene end by 3 bases; junction bases not matched to a gene: 12. The CDR3 sequence is CASSPTGGLAGGTYTGELFF. CDR3 nucleotides: TGTGCCAGCAGCCCCACCGGGGGACTAGCGGGAGGGACGTACACCGGGGAGCTGTTTTTT. Using reference TRBV7-3 and TRBJ2-2 for the parts outside the CDR3, the full variable domain is GAGVSQTPSNKVTEKGKYVELRCDPISGHTALYWYRQSLGQGPEFLIYFQGTGAADDSGLPNDRFFAVRPEGSVSTLKIQRTERGDSAVYLCASSPTGGLAGGTYTGELFFGEGSRLTVL.

The V gene is TRBV7-8, the J gene TRBJ2-1; 8 bases align to TRBD2. This CDR3 comprises 15 residues. Trimming at V came to 3 bases and at J to 0 bases, leaving 1 base not matched to a gene. CDR1 is SGHVS, CDR2 FQNEAQ, per germline. CDR3 nucleotide sequence: TGTGCCAGCAGCTTGAGCGGGAGCTCCTACAATGAGCAGTTCTTC. Translating it yields CASSLSGSSYNEQFF.

The chain employs TRBV9 and TRBJ1-6, with TRBD1 matching over 9 bases. The CDR3 length is 14 residues. CDR1 is SGDLS and CDR2 is YYNGEE in the germline V gene. With V trimmed by 4 bases and J by 10 bases, 6 bases remained unmatched. The CDR3 coding sequence is TGTGCCAGCAGCTCACGGACAGGGGAATCACCCCTCCACTTT. Its translation: CASSSRTGESPLHF.

The V gene is TRBV27, the J gene TRBJ2-7; TRBD1 is a possible D gene (5 bases). V gave up 9 bases and J gave up 7 bases, with 22 bases separating them. This CDR3 is built from 14 residues. Germline-derived CDR1 and CDR2 are MNHEY and SMNVEV (reference sequence). The CDR3 region has the DNA TGTGCCAGTGAACAGGATCTGGTAGAGACAGAGCAGTACTTC. Translation: CASEQDLVETEQYF.

The chain joins TRBV15 to TRBJ1-6; 7 nucleotides line up with TRBD1. There are 15 residues in the CDR3. V was pared by 0 bases and J by 7 bases, with 3 bases of the junction left unmatched. CDR1 and CDR2 (germline): LNHNV, YYDKDF (reference sequence). CDR3 sequence reads: CATSREIGGNSPLHF. CDR3 nucleotide sequence: TGTGCCACCAGCAGAGAAATAGGGGGCAATTCACCCCTCCACTTT.

The chain uses TRBV3-1 (or the pseudogene TRBV3-2) and TRBJ1-1, with TRBD1 matching 7 bases. The V gene end was trimmed by 4 bases and the J gene end by 2 bases; junction bases not matched to a gene: 10. Germline values: CDR1 LGHDT, CDR2 YNNKEL (reference sequence). The CDR3 is made up of 16 amino acids. CDR3 sequence reads: CASSRPLRQGNTEAFF. CDR3 sequence (DNA): TGTGCCAGCAGCCGTCCCCTCAGACAGGGTAACACTGAAGCTTTCTTT.